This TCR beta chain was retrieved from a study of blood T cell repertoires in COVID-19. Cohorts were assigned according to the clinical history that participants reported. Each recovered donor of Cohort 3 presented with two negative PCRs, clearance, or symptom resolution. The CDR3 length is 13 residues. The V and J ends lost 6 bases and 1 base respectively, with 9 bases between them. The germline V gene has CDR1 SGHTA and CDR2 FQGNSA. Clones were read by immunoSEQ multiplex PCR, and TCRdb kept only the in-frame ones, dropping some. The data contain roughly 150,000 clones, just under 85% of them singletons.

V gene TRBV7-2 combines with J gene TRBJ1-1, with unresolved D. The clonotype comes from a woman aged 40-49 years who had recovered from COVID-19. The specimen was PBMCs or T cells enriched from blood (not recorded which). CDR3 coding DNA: TGTGCCAGCAGGAAATCAGGGAACACTGAAGCTTTCTTT. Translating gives CASRKSGNTEAFF.